The rows below give T cell receptor beta chains drawn from one sample of a study of blood T cell repertoires in COVID-19. Libraries were prepared by immunoSEQ multiplex PCR; TCRdb keeps only in-frame clonotypes and omits some of them. The sample includes hundreds of thousands of clones, around 87% of them seen just once. Specimen: PBMCs or T cells enriched from blood (not recorded which). The receptor set was obtained from a man younger than 30 who had recovered from COVID-19. Both conserved end residues are part of each CDR3. Fields, in order: V gene, J gene, clone size, D gene, CDR3 protein, CDR3 DNA. A D gene is named only where the DNA matches it firmly. Some rows have no size entry. The others give once, few or many, or a class for an expanded clone.

>TRBV2|TRBJ2-5|NA|TRBD1
CASSGDRGLETQYF
TGTGCCAGCAGTGGGGACAGGGGGTTAGAGACCCAGTACTTC
>TRBV15|TRBJ2-1|NA|TRBD2
CATSRSGGEQFF
TGTGCCACCAGCCGCAGCGGGGGTGAGCAGTTCTTC
>TRBV28|TRBJ1-5|NA|NA
CASSVKGWGNQPQHF
TGTGCCAGCAGTGTAAAGGGGTGGGGCAATCAGCCCCAGCATTTT
>TRBV28|TRBJ1-1|NA|TRBD1
CASSFDRGTEAFF
TGTGCCAGCAGTTTTGACAGGGGGACTGAAGCTTTCTTT
>TRBV3-1/TRBV3-2|TRBJ1-3|once|NA
CASSQVFTAPLGPGNTIYF
TGTGCCAGCAGCCAAGTATTTACCGCTCCTTTGGGCCCTGGAAACACCATATATTTT
>TRBV6-5|TRBJ2-5|NA|NA
CASSYTGQETQYF
TGTGCCAGCAGTTACACAGGGCAAGAGACCCAGTACTTC
>TRBV2|TRBJ2-3|few|NA
CASSTRLERKTDTQYF
TGTGCCAGCAGCACCAGGCTCGAAAGGAAAACAGATACGCAGTATTTT
>TRBV28|TRBJ1-2|once|NA
CASTPSSQGQRGYTF
TGTGCCAGCACGCCCTCTTCACAGGGCCAGAGGGGCTACACCTTC
>TRBV24-1|TRBJ2-7|few|TRBD2
CATRAGAYEQYF
TGTGCCACCCGTGCGGGGGCCTACGAGCAGTACTTC
>TRBV3-1/TRBV3-2|TRBJ2-1|NA|NA
CASSHTALTEYEQFF
TGTGCCAGCAGCCACACCGCCCTGACAGAATATGAGCAGTTCTTC
>TRBV2|TRBJ1-5|NA|NA
CASEKEGLSSNQPQHF
TGTGCCAGCGAAAAGGAGGGACTTAGTAGCAATCAGCCCCAGCATTTT
>TRBV7-9|TRBJ1-2|NA|TRBD1
CASSHSQGAGYTF
TGTGCCAGCAGCCATAGTCAGGGGGCTGGCTACACCTTC
>TRBV5-8|TRBJ1-5|NA|NA
CASSLYGRGQPQHF
TGTGCCAGCAGCTTGTACGGCCGGGGACAGCCCCAGCATTTT
>TRBV7-9|TRBJ1-1|NA|TRBD1
CASSPGQSLNTEAFF
TGTGCCAGCAGCCCGGGACAGTCTTTGAACACTGAAGCTTTCTTT
>TRBV30|TRBJ2-7|NA|TRBD1
CAWSPSGTGSFF
TGTGCCTGGAGTCCATCCGGGACAGGCTCCTTCTTC
>TRBV18|TRBJ1-1|NA|NA
CASSPKTPGGNTEAFF
TGTGCCAGCTCACCCAAGACGCCGGGTGGGAACACTGAAGCTTTCTTT
>TRBV12-3/TRBV12-4|TRBJ1-1|NA|NA
CASSLSWTEAFF
TGTGCCAGCAGTCTGTCCTGGACAGAAGCTTTCTTT
>TRBV28|TRBJ1-2|NA|NA
CASSEEILPNYGYTF
TGTGCCAGCAGCGAGGAGATCCTCCCTAACTATGGCTACACCTTC
>TRBV3-1/TRBV3-2|TRBJ1-4|NA|TRBD1
CASSEGQGLDEKLFF
TGTGCCAGCAGCGAAGGACAGGGTTTAGATGAAAAACTGTTTTTT
>TRBV5-1|TRBJ2-1|NA|NA
CASSLRTVSEQFF
TGCGCCAGCAGCCTCAGGACAGTATCTGAGCAGTTCTTC
>TRBV5-6|TRBJ1-1|NA|NA
CASSYFWGPDEAFF
TGTGCCAGCAGCTACTTCTGGGGGCCAGATGAAGCTTTCTTT
>TRBV7-9|TRBJ2-5|NA|TRBD1
CASSLGGGTGEIQETQYF
TGTGCCAGCAGCTTAGGAGGGGGGACAGGGGAAATCCAAGAGACCCAGTACTTC
>TRBV6-5|TRBJ1-4|NA|NA
CASLVQLGEKLFF
TGTGCCAGCTTGGTGCAACTAGGTGAAAAACTGTTTTTT
>TRBV28|TRBJ2-2|NA|NA
CASSLGAGRANTGELFF
TGTGCCAGCAGTTTAGGTGCGGGACGGGCGAACACCGGGGAGCTGTTTTTT
>TRBV9|TRBJ2-1|NA|TRBD1
CASSVGGQGKNEQFF
TGTGCCAGCAGCGTAGGAGGACAGGGGAAAAATGAGCAGTTCTTC
>TRBV24-1|TRBJ2-1|NA|NA
CATSDPTSNEQFF
TGTGCCACCAGTGACCCCACTAGCAATGAGCAGTTCTTC
>TRBV9|TRBJ1-4|once|NA
CASSPRGRTNEKLFF
TGTGCCAGCAGCCCCAGGGGTCGGACTAATGAAAAACTGTTTTTT
>TRBV10-3|TRBJ2-2|NA|TRBD2
CAISAGLAGATRTGELFF
TGTGCCATCAGTGCGGGACTAGCGGGGGCCACAAGGACCGGGGAGCTGTTTTTT
>TRBV7-2|TRBJ1-2|NA|NA
CASSPDSEYGYTF
TGTGCCAGCAGTCCAGACAGCGAATATGGCTACACCTTC
>TRBV18|TRBJ1-4|few|NA
CASSRGLNEKLFF
TGTGCCAGCTCACGCGGTCTGAATGAAAAACTGTTTTTT
>TRBV7-3|TRBJ2-2|NA|NA
CASSLGGANTGELFF
TGTGCCAGCAGCTTAGGGGGCGCCAACACCGGGGAGCTGTTTTTT
>TRBV25-1|TRBJ2-5|NA|TRBD2
CASSPERGLTQETQYF
TGTGCCAGCAGCCCTGAGCGGGGCCTCACCCAAGAGACCCAGTACTTC
>TRBV4-3|TRBJ2-3|NA|NA
CATSLTDISSTQYF
TGCGCCACCAGTTTGACAGACATTTCGAGTACGCAGTATTTT
>TRBV5-8|TRBJ2-5|NA|NA
CASSLALAGRETQYF
TGTGCCAGCAGCTTGGCCTTGGCAGGTCGAGAGACCCAGTACTTC
>TRBV5-6|TRBJ1-1|NA|TRBD1
CASSLASGTGVEAFF
TGTGCCAGCAGCTTGGCCTCGGGGACAGGGGTTGAAGCTTTCTTT
>TRBV19|TRBJ2-7|once|TRBD2
CASSRTHDTSGGEQYF
TGTGCCAGTAGTAGAACCCATGACACGTCCGGGGGGGAGCAGTACTTC
>TRBV12-3/TRBV12-4|TRBJ1-2|NA|NA
CASSLGGGGYTF
TGTGCCAGCAGTTTGGGAGGGGGAGGCTACACCTTC
>TRBV7-2|TRBJ2-1|once|NA
CASSPQGGEQFF
TGTGCCAGCAGCCCGCAGGGAGGTGAGCAGTTCTTC
>TRBV6-5|TRBJ2-2|NA|TRBD2
CATFSGGAPTGELFF
TGTGCCACCTTTAGCGGGGGGGCGCCCACCGGGGAGCTGTTTTTT
>TRBV29-1|TRBJ1-3|NA|NA
CSGGSGNTIYF
TGCAGTGGGGGGAGTGGAAACACCATATATTTT
>TRBV5-6|TRBJ1-5|once|TRBD1
CASSFDGTDRFYSNQPQHF
TGTGCCAGCAGCTTTGACGGGACAGACAGATTCTATAGCAATCAGCCCCAGCATTTT
>TRBV4-2|TRBJ2-7|NA|NA
CASSQESSGFSYEQYF
TGTGCCAGCAGCCAAGAAAGTTCAGGGTTCAGCTACGAGCAGTACTTC
>TRBV7-6|TRBJ1-1|NA|NA
CASSLERGWTEAFF
TGTGCCAGCAGCTTAGAAAGGGGGTGGACTGAAGCTTTCTTT
>TRBV19|TRBJ1-5|few|NA
CASRPTGGVNNQPQHF
TGTGCCAGCAGACCGACGGGGGGCGTTAACAATCAGCCCCAGCATTTT
>TRBV6-5|TRBJ2-5|NA|NA
CATRSGQETQYF
TGTGCCACCCGGTCGGGGCAAGAGACCCAGTACTTC
>TRBV5-1|TRBJ2-2|NA|NA
CAGRSGFSGELFF
TGCGCCGGGAGGAGTGGGTTCTCCGGGGAGCTGTTTTTT
>TRBV5-1|TRBJ2-1|NA|NA
CASSLAQIGLKLNEQFF
TGCGCCAGCAGCTTGGCCCAAATTGGGCTTAAATTGAATGAGCAGTTCTTC
>TRBV28|TRBJ1-4|NA|NA
CASLGAATNEKLFF
TGTGCCAGCCTAGGGGCGGCAACTAATGAAAAACTGTTTTTT
>TRBV7-2|TRBJ1-4|once|NA
CASSLNTVTEKLFF
TGTGCCAGCAGCTTAAATACGGTTACGGAAAAACTGTTTTTT
>TRBV14|TRBJ2-1|NA|TRBD2
CASSQDSPWTSGRYYNEQFF
TGTGCCAGCAGCCAAGATTCCCCCTGGACTAGCGGGAGGTATTACAATGAGCAGTTCTTC
>TRBV14|TRBJ2-1|NA|NA
CASSQTTGQPGNEQFF
TGTGCCAGCAGCCAAACCACCGGACAGCCTGGTAATGAGCAGTTCTTC
>TRBV5-1|TRBJ2-2|NA|TRBD2
CASSNLAGITGELFF
TGCGCCAGCAGCAATCTAGCGGGAATAACCGGGGAGCTGTTTTTT
>TRBV2|TRBJ2-7|NA|NA
CASSAKSHEQYF
TGTGCCAGCAGCGCGAAATCCCACGAGCAGTACTTC
>TRBV9|TRBJ1-6|NA|TRBD1
CASSVKGGPGDSPLHF
TGTGCCAGCAGCGTAAAAGGGGGCCCAGGGGATTCACCCCTCCACTTT
>TRBV30|TRBJ1-2|few|TRBD1
CAWSPGQGDDYTF
TGTGCCTGGAGTCCTGGACAGGGGGACGACTACACCTTC
>TRBV4-3|TRBJ1-3|NA|TRBD1
CASSQGGQSSGNTIYF
TGCGCCAGCAGCCAAGGGGGACAGTCCTCTGGAAACACCATATATTTT
>TRBV2|TRBJ1-5|NA|NA
CASTRQLVSNQPQHF
TGTGCCAGCACTCGACAGTTAGTTAGCAATCAGCCCCAGCATTTT
>TRBV3-1/TRBV3-2|TRBJ2-1|NA|NA
CASSLLGGEQFF
TGTGCCAGCAGCCTGTTGGGGGGTGAGCAGTTCTTC